The source of this TCR beta chain is a study of T cell responses to AZD1222 COVID-19 vaccine. Method: immunoSEQ multiplex PCR; TCRdb's copy keeps in-frame clones and lacks some. The sample consists of 75,000 to 100,000 clones, around nine tenths of them appearing once. Concerning this clone itself: Antigen: not known.

The length of the CDR3 is 17 residues. Germline loops: CDR1 LNHNV, CDR2 YYDKDF (reference sequence). Trimming took off 1 base at V and 4 bases at J, with 19 bases between the two ends. Study-level findings and limits: Reports indicate that nearly half of spike-specific TCRs are directed at unmutated variant regions. Spike-specific TCR breadth and depth were elevated following two AZD1222 doses.

The chain combines TRBV15 with TRBJ2-5; the D gene is possibly TRBD2 (6 bases). This receptor was identified in an adult in good health. Sequencing used peripheral blood, obtained on day 0 of MenACWY control vaccination. The CDR3 here is CATSRATSRLSRETQYF. For the CDR3, the DNA is TGTGCCACCAGCAGAGCGACTAGTAGGTTGTCTAGAGAGACCCAGTACTTC.